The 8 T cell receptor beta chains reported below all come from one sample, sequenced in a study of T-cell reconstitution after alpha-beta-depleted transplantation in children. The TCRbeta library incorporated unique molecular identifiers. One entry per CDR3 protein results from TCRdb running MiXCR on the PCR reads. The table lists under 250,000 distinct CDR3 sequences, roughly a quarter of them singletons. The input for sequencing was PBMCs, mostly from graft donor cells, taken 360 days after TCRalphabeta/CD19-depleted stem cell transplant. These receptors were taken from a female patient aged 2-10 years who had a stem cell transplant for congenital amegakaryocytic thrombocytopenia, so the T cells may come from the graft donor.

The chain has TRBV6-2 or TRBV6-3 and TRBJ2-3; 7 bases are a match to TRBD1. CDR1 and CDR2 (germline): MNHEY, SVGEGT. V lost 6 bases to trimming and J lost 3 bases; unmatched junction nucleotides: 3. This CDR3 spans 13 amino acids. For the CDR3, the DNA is TGTGCCAGCAGAGGGGACAGTACAGATACGCAGTATTTT. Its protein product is CASRGDSTDTQYF.

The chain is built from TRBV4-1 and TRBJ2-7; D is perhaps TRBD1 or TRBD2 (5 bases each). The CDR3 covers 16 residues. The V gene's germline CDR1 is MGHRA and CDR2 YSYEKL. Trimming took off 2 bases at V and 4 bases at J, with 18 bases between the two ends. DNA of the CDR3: TGCGCCAGCAGCCAACAGGGACCGGGCTTTGGTTACGAGCAGTACTTC. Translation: CASSQQGPGFGYEQYF.

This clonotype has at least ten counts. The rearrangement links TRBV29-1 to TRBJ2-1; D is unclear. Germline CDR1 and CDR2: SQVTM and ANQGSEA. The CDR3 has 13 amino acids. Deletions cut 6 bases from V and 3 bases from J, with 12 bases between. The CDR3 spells CSVTDQRYNEQFF. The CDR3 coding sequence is TGCAGCGTAACAGACCAACGCTACAATGAGCAGTTCTTC.

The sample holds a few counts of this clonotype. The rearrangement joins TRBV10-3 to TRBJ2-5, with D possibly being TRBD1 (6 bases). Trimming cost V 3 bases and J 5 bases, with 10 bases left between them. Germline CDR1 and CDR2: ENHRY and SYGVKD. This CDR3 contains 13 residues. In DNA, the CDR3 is TGTGCCATCAGTGACGGGGACACGGAGACCCAGTACTTC. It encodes CAISDGDTETQYF.

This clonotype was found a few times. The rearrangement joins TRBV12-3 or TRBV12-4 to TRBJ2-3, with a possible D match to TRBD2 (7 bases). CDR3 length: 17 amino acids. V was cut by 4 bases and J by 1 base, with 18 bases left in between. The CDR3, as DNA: TGTGCCAGCAGTTCCACTCGGGGGGCTCGGGGCACAGATACGCAGTATTTT. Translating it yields CASSSTRGARGTDTQYF.

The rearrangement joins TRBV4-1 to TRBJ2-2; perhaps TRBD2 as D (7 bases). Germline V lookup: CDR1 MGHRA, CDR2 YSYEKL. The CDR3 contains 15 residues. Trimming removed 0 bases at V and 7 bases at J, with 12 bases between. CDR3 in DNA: TGCGCCAGCAGCCAAGAGGGGAGGGGGAGCGGGGAGCTGTTTTTT. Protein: CASSQEGRGSGELFF.

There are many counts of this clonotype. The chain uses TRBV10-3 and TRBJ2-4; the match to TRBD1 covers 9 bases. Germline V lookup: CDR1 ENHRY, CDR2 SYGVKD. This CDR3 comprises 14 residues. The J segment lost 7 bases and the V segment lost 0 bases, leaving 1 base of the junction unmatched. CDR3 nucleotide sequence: TGTGCCATCAGTGAGTCGGGACAGGGTAACATTCAGTACTTC. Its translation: CAISESGQGNIQYF.

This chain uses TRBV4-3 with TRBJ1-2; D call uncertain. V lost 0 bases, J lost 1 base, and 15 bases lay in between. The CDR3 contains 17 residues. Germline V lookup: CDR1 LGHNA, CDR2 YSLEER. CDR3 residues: CASSQDVDRAHNYGYTF. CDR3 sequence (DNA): TGCGCCAGCAGCCAAGATGTGGACCGGGCCCATAACTATGGCTACACCTTC.